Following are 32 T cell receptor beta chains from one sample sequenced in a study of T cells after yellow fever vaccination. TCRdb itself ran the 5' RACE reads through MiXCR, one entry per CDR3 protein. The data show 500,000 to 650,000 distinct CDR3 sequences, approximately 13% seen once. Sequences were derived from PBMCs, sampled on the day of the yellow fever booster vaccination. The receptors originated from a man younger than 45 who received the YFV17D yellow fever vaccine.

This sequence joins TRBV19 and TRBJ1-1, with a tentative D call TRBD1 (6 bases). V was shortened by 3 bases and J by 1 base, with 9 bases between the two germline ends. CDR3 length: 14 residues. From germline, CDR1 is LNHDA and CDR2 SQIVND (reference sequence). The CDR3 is CASSIGQKNTEAFF. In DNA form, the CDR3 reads TGTGCCAGTAGTATCGGACAGAAGAACACTGAAGCTTTCTTT.

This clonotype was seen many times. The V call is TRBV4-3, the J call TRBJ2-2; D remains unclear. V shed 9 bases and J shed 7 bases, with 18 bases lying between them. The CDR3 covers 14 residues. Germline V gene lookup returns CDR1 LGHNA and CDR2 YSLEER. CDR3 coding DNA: TGCGCCAGTCCAAAGACTGGTGGGATCGGGGAGCTGTTTTTT. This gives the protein CASPKTGGIGELFF.

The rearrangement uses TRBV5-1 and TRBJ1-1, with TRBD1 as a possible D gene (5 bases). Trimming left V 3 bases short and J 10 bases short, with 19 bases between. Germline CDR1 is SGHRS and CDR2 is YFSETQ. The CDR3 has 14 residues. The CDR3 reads CASSSAVVPGPAFF. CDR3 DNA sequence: TGCGCCAGCAGCTCCGCGGTGGTTCCGGGGCCAGCTTTCTTT.

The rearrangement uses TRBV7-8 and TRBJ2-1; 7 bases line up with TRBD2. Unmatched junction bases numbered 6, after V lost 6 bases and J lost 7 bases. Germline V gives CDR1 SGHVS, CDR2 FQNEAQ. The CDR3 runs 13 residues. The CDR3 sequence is CASREWGGNEQFF. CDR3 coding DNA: TGTGCCAGCAGGGAATGGGGGGGGAATGAGCAGTTCTTC.

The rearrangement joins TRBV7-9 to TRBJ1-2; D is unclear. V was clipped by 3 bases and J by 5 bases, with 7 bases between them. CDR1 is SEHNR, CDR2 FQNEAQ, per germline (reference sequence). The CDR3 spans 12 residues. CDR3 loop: CASSFDTYGYTF. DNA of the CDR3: TGTGCCAGCAGCTTTGACACATATGGCTACACCTTC.

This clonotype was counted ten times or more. This chain's CDR3 is CASSFSGRYNEQFF. CDR3 sequence (DNA): TGTGCCAGCAGCTTTAGCGGGAGGTACAATGAGCAGTTCTTC. The chain has TRBV7-8 and TRBJ2-1; 10 bases fit TRBD2. The CDR3 loop spans 14 amino acids. Germline trimming cut 3 bases from V and 4 bases from J; bases unmatched to any gene: 0. The germline CDR1 and CDR2 sequences are SGHVS and FQNEAQ.

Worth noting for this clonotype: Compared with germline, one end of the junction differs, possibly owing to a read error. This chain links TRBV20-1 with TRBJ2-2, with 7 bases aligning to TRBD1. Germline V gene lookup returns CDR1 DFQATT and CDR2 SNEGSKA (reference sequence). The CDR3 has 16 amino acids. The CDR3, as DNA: TGCAGCGCTAGAGATCCCCGACAGGGTTCTACCGGGGAGCTGTTTTTT. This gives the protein CSARDPRQGSTGELFF.

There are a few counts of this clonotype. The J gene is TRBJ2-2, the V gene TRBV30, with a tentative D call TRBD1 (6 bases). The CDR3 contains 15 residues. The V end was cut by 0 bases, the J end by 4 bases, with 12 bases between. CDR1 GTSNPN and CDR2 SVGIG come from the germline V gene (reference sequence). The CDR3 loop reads CAWSVLGGATGELFF. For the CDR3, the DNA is TGTGCCTGGAGTGTACTAGGGGGAGCCACCGGGGAGCTGTTTTTT.

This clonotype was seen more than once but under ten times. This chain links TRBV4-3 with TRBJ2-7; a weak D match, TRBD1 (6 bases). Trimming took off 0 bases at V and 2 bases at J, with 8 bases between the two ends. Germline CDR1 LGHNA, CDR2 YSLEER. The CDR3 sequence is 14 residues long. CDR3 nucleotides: TGCGCCAGCAGCCAAGAAACAGGGACCTACGAGCAGTACTTC. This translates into CASSQETGTYEQYF.

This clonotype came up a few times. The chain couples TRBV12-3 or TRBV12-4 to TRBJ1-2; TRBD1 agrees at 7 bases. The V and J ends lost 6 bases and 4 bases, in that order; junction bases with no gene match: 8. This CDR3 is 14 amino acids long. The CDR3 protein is CASSDRAGFYGYTF. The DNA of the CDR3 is TGTGCCAGCAGCGACAGGGCGGGGTTCTATGGCTACACCTTC.

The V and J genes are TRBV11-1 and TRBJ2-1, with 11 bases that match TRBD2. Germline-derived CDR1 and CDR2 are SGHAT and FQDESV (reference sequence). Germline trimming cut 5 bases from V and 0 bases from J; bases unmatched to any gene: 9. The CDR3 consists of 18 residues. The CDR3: CASSHPTSGSLSYNEQFF. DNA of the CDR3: TGTGCCAGCAGCCATCCAACTAGCGGGAGTCTCTCCTACAATGAGCAGTTCTTC.

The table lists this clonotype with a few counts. CDR3 protein: CASSLRGGGYTF. In DNA, the CDR3 is TGTGCCAGCAGTTTGAGGGGCGGTGGCTACACCTTC. This chain connects TRBV12-3 or TRBV12-4 to TRBJ1-2, with D perhaps TRBD1 (5 bases). Trimming shortened V by 3 bases and J by 7 bases, and 9 bases separated the two germline ends. The CDR3 runs 12 residues.

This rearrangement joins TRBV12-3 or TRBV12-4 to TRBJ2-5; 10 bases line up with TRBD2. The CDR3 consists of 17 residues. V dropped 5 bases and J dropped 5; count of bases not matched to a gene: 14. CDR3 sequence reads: CASSTLPSGSPRETQYF. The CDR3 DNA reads TGTGCCAGCAGTACCTTACCTAGCGGGAGCCCTAGGGAGACCCAGTACTTC.

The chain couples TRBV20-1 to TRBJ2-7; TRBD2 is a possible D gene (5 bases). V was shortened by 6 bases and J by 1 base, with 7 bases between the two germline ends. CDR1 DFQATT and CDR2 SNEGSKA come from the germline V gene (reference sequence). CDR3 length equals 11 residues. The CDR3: CSATRSYEQYF. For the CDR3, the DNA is TGCAGTGCCACTAGGTCCTACGAGCAGTACTTC.

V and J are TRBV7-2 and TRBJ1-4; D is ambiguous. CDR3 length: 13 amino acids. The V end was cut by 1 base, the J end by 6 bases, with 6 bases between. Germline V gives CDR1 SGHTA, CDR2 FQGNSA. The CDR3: CASSLVGYEKLFF. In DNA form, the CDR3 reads TGTGCCAGCAGCTTAGTGGGGTATGAAAAACTGTTTTTT.

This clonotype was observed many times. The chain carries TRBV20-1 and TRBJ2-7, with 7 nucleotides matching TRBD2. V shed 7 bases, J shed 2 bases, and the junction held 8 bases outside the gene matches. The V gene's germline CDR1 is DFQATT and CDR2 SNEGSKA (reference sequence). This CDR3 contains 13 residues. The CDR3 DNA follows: TGCAGTGGTACCCAGCGGGGCACCTACGAGCAGTACTTC. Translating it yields CSGTQRGTYEQYF.

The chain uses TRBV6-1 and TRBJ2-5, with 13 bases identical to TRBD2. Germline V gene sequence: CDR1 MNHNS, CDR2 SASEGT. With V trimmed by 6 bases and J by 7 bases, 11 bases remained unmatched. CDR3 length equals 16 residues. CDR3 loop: CASRQLTSGGRGTQYF. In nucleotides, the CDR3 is TGTGCCAGCAGGCAACTGACTAGCGGGGGGAGAGGGACCCAGTACTTC.

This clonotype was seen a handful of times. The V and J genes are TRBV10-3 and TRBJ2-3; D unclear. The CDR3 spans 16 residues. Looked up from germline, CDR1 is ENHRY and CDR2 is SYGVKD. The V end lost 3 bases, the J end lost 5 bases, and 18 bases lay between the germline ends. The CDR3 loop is CAISDSAGPDEDTQYF. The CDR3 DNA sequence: TGTGCCATCAGTGACTCAGCTGGACCGGACGAAGATACGCAGTATTTT.

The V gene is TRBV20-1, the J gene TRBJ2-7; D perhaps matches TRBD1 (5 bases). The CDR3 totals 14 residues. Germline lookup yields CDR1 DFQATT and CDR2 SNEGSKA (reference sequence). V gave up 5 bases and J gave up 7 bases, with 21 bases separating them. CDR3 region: CSALRDDSRWEQYF. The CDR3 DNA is TGCAGTGCTCTCCGAGACGACAGCCGATGGGAGCAGTACTTC.

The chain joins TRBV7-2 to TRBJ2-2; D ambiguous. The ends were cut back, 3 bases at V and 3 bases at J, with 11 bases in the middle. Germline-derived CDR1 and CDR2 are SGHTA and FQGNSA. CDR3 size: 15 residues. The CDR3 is CASSLWSEDTGELFF. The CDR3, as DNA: TGTGCCAGCAGCTTGTGGTCGGAAGACACCGGGGAGCTGTTTTTT.

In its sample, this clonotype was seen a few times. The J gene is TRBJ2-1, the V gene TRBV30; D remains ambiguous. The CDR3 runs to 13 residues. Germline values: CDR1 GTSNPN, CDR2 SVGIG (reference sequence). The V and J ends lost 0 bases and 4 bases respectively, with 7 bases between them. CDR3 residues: CAWSVVGYNEQFF. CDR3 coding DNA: TGTGCCTGGAGTGTAGTCGGATACAATGAGCAGTTCTTC.

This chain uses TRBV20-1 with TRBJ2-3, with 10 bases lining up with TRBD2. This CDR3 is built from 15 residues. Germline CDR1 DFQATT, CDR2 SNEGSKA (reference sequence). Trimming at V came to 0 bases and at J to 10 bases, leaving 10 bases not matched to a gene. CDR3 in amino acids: CSARDLAGVGAAQYF. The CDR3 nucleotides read TGCAGTGCTAGAGATCTAGCGGGAGTGGGGGCGGCGCAGTATTTT.

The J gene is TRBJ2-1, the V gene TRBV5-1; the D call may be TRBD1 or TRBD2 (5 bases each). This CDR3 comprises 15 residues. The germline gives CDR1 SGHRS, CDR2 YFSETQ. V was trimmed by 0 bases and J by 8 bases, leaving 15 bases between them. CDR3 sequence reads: CASSLGAELGDEQFF. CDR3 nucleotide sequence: TGCGCCAGCAGCTTGGGAGCGGAGCTGGGGGATGAGCAGTTCTTC. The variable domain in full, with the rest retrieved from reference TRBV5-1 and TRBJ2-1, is KAGVTQTPRYLIKTRGQQVTLSCSPISGHRSVSWYQQTPGQGLQFLFEYFSETQRNKGNFPGRFSGRQFSNSRSEMNVSTLELGDSALYLCASSLGAELGDEQFFGPGTRLTVL.

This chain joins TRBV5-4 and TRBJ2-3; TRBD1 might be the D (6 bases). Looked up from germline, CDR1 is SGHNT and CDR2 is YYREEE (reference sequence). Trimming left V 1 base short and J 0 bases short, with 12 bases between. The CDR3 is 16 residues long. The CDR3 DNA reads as TGTGCCAGCAGCTTGCCCACAGGGCCTAGCACAGATACGCAGTATTTT. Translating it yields CASSLPTGPSTDTQYF.

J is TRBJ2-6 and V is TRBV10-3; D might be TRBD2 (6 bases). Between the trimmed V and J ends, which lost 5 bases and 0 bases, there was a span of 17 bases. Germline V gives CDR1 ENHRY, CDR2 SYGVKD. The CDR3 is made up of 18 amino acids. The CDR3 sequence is CAISFGGLDLSGANVLTF. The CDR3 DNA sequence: TGTGCCATCAGTTTCGGGGGACTTGATCTCTCTGGGGCCAACGTCCTGACTTTC.

CDR3 region: CASSFVQTQYF. CDR3 nucleotide sequence: TGTGCCAGCAGTTTCGTACAGACCCAGTACTTC. The rearrangement links TRBV28 to TRBJ2-5; no clear D. Germline V gene data show CDR1 as MDHEN and CDR2 as SYDVKM. CDR3 length: 11 residues. The V end lost 3 bases, the J end lost 6 bases, and 5 bases lay between the germline ends.

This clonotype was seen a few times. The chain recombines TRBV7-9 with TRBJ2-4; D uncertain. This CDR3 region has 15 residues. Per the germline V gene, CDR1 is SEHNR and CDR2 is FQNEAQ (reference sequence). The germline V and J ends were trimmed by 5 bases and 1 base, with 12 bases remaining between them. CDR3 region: CASSQGLFAKNIQYF. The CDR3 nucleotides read TGTGCCAGCAGCCAAGGGTTATTCGCCAAAAACATTCAGTACTTC.

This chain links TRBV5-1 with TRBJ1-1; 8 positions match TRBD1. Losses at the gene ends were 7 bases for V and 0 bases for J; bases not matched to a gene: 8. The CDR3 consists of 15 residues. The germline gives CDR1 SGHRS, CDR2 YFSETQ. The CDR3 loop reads CASRDRPGVNTEAFF. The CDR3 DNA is TGCGCCAGCCGGGACAGGCCCGGGGTGAACACTGAAGCTTTCTTT.

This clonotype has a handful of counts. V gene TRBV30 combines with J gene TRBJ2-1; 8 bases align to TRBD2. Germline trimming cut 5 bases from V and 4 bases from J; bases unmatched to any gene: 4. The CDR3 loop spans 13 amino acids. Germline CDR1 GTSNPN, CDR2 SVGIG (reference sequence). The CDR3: CAWLGGGYNEQFF. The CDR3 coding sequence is TGTGCCTGGCTTGGCGGGGGGTACAATGAGCAGTTCTTC.

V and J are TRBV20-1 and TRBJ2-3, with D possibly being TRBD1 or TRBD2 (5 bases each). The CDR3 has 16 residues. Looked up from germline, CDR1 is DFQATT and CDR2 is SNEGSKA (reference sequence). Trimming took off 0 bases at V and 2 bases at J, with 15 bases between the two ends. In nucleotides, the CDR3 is TGCAGTGCTAGAGATGGGGCGAAGCTAGCCACAGATACGCAGTATTTT. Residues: CSARDGAKLATDTQYF.

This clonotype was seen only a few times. Here the CDR3 reads CSARQDGPNTEAFF. CDR3 nucleotides: TGCAGTGCTAGACAAGACGGACCGAACACTGAAGCTTTCTTT. This chain uses TRBV20-1 with TRBJ1-1; D is ambiguous. Trimming shortened V by 2 bases and J by 1 base, and 11 bases separated the two germline ends. CDR3 size: 14 residues. The germline V gene has CDR1 DFQATT and CDR2 SNEGSKA (reference sequence).

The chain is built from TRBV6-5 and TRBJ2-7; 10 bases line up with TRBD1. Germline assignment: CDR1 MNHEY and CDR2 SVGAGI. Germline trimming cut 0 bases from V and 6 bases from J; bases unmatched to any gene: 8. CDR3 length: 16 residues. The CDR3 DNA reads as TGTGCCAGCAGTTACTCGATAAGGACAGGGGGACTCGAGCAGTACTTC. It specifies CASSYSIRTGGLEQYF.